The rows below give T cell receptor beta chains drawn from one sample of a study of shared clonotypes between healthy human individuals. Produced via immunoSEQ multiplex PCR; TCRdb's table is partial and in-frame only. The sample records 90,000 to 150,000 clones, more than 65% being singletons. The sample was memory CD8+ T cells sorted from blood. These receptors were collected from a young woman in good health. The CDR3 runs from the conserved cysteine through the conserved F or W. Fields, in order: J gene, V gene, CDR3 protein.

>TRBJ2-2|TRBV7-6
CASSPDSTGTGELFF
>TRBJ2-2|TRBV6-1
CASPTEGAITGELFF
>NA|TRBV4-1
CASSQAGTGPYEQYF
>TRBJ1-1|TRBV19
CASSQGQGVTEAFF
>TRBJ2-7|TRBV11-2
CASSLYIAGTYEQYF
>TRBJ1-6|TRBV5-1
CASSAGHPSNSPLHF
>TRBJ1-1|TRBV11-1
CASSPPRGVNTEAFF
>TRBJ1-5|TRBV27
CASSNRGMGQPQHF
>TRBJ2-3|TRBV6-6
CASSAGTGDTDTQYF
>TRBJ2-1|TRBV10-3
CAISESGSGSRGSEQFF
>TRBJ2-5|TRBV28
CASSGQLIGLQETQYF
>TRBJ1-2|TRBV9
CASSGRDRHNSNYGYTF
>TRBJ2-7|TRBV25-1
CASSESSYEQYF
>TRBJ2-6|TRBV28
CASSLRPGLSGANVLTF
>TRBJ2-2|TRBV11-3
CASSLGLAGGPLDTGELFF
>TRBJ2-7|TRBV5-6
CASSLGTRVSYEQYF
>TRBJ1-1|TRBV9
CASSVAWGSTEAFF
>TRBJ2-7|TRBV15
CATSRDPRALYSGRYEQYF
>TRBJ2-1|TRBV12-5
CASGLYSYNEQFF
>TRBJ2-2|TRBV7-8
CASSSPGWLAVNTGELFF